Shown below are 10 T cell receptor beta chains from a single sample sequenced in a study of beta chain features in type 1 diabetes. All of the isolated RNA was reverse transcribed, so expressed TCRB transcripts were sequenced. Profiled with immunoSEQ multiplex PCR; TCRdb holds only in-frame clones, not every one. The sample carries 160,000 or so clones, around 8.4% recorded once. Overall study results and limits: Shortening of TCRB CDR3s, moderate but significant, appeared in all four CD4+ subsets of Type 1 diabetes patients.

Their antigens are not known. Material for sequencing was central memory CD4+ T cells from blood. These receptors were obtained from a woman under 30 with type 1 diabetes.

The chain combines TRBV15 with TRBJ1-1; 10 positions match TRBD1. In germline, CDR1 is LNHNV, CDR2 YYDKDF (reference sequence). V trimming: 8 bases; J trimming: 1 base; junction bases outside the gene matches: 4. The CDR3 consists of 14 residues. DNA of the CDR3: TGTGCCACCCTCAGGGACAGGGGGAACACTGAAGCTTTCTTT. Translating it yields CATLRDRGNTEAFF.

This clone was observed a few times. The chain has TRBV5-1 and TRBJ2-2; no reliable D call. V dropped 0 bases and J dropped 8 bases, with 5 bases sitting between them. The length of the CDR3 is 12 residues. Germline V gene sequence: CDR1 SGHRS, CDR2 YFSETQ. CDR3 loop: CASSLAGGELFF. The CDR3, as DNA: TGCGCCAGCAGCTTGGCAGGAGGGGAGCTGTTTTTT.

The chain employs TRBV7-8 and TRBJ2-6; D possibly corresponds to TRBD2 (5 bases). The CDR3 has 17 residues. Germline CDR1 is SGHVS and CDR2 is FQNEAQ. V was pared by 2 bases and J by 0 bases, with 11 bases between. The CDR3 DNA is TGTGCCAGCAGCTTATCGGGGAATCCCTCTGGGGCCAACGTCCTGACTTTC. It is translated as CASSLSGNPSGANVLTF.

This clone was seen a few times. The chain is built from TRBV9 and TRBJ1-2; 7 bases align to TRBD1. After removal of 4 bases from V and 7 bases from J, the junction contained 10 bases not matched to a gene. The CDR3 covers 14 residues. The germline CDR1 and CDR2 sequences are SGDLS and YYNGEE. The CDR3 reads CASSPRQGSIGYTF. The CDR3 DNA sequence: TGTGCCAGCAGCCCCAGACAGGGTAGTATTGGCTACACCTTC.

At least ten counts were recorded for this clone. The CDR3 sequence is CASSHIGAYEQYF. DNA of the CDR3: TGTGCCAGCAGCCACATAGGGGCCTACGAGCAGTACTTC. V usage is TRBV4-2 and J usage is TRBJ2-7, with D possibly being TRBD1 (5 bases). V was cut by 3 bases and J by 2 bases, with 8 bases left in between. The CDR3 has 13 residues. Germline V gives CDR1 LGHNA, CDR2 YNFKEQ.

This clone was picked up a small number of times. The CDR3 nucleotides are TGTGCCAGCAGGCGAGTTAATCAGCCCCAGCATTTT. This gives the protein CASRRVNQPQHF. The J gene is TRBJ1-5, the V gene TRBV6-6; no definite D call. V lost 6 bases and J 4 bases, leaving 7 bases between the germline ends. Germline V gene data show CDR1 as MNHNY and CDR2 as SVGAGI (reference sequence). The CDR3 runs to 12 residues.

This rearrangement joins TRBV7-8 to TRBJ1-1; possible D gene TRBD1, 6 bases. Trimming cost V 1 base and J 5 bases, with 14 bases left between them. Germline lookup yields CDR1 SGHVS and CDR2 FQNEAQ. The CDR3 contains 15 residues. The CDR3 spells CASSLGSGRGTEAFF. In nucleotides, the CDR3 is TGTGCCAGCAGCTTAGGGTCGGGGAGGGGGACTGAAGCTTTCTTT.

The chain is built from TRBV9 and TRBJ2-1, with 9 bases aligning to TRBD2. The CDR3 sequence is 14 residues long. Germline V gene data show CDR1 as SGDLS and CDR2 as YYNGEE. J lost 6 bases, V lost 5 bases, and 6 bases had no gene match. The CDR3 DNA is TGTGCCAGCAGTCTAGCGGGGCCGGTCAATGAGCAGTTCTTC. Translated, it gives CASSLAGPVNEQFF.

The chain joins TRBV5-1 to TRBJ2-7; the D is unclear. The ends were cut back, 4 bases at V and 7 bases at J, with 9 bases in the middle. CDR3 length equals 11 residues. Per the germline V gene, CDR1 is SGHRS and CDR2 is YFSETQ. CDR3 sequence: CASSEESEQYF. CDR3 nucleotides: TGCGCCAGCAGCGAGGAGAGTGAGCAGTACTTC.

This rearrangement joins TRBV7-2 to TRBJ1-3; D may be TRBD1 (5 bases). The CDR3 totals 18 residues. V lost 3 bases, J lost 0 bases, and 18 bases lay in between. CDR1 is SGHTA, CDR2 FQGNSA, per germline. In nucleotides, the CDR3 is TGTGCCAGCAGCTTCTCTACAGGCTCCACTCTCTCTGGAAACACCATATATTTT. The encoded protein is CASSFSTGSTLSGNTIYF.